The 32 T cell receptor beta chains below were found in one sample sequenced in a study of a mutant IDH1 vaccine in newly diagnosed glioma. What these receptors recognize is not known. Profiling relied on immunoSEQ multiplex PCR, and the TCRdb table lists in-frame clones only, not all of them. The repertoire holds roughly 13,000 clones, with around 81% as singletons. Stated time point: week 47, end of study. The study gave 300 ug of mutant IDH1 20-mer peptide per vaccine dose, with topical imiquimod. The sequenced sample was PBMCs, obtained from a glioma patient whose treatment included an IDH1 peptide vaccine. These receptors originate from a woman aged 40 to 55 with glioma.

The chain joins TRBV5-4 to TRBJ1-1; no firm D call. The CDR3 is 13 residues long. CDR1 is SGHNT, CDR2 YYREEE, per germline (reference sequence). V lost 4 bases and J 6 bases, leaving 13 bases between the germline ends. This CDR3 reads CASSGDERAEAFF. Written as DNA, the CDR3 is TGTGCCAGCAGCGGCGATGAGAGGGCTGAAGCTTTCTTT.

Of note for this clone: Different DNA sequences within this sample yield the same CDR3. The V gene is TRBV5-1, the J gene TRBJ1-1; possible D gene TRBD1, 5 bases. Germline values: CDR1 SGHRS, CDR2 YFSETQ. The CDR3 runs to 15 residues. V lost 7 bases, J lost 3 bases, and 19 bases lay in between. The chain's CDR3 is CASGLGGGWDTEAFF. DNA for the CDR3: TGCGCCAGCGGTCTTGGGGGGGGTTGGGACACTGAAGCTTTCTTT.

This clone occurred once. The gene calls are TRBV5-1 and TRBJ2-3; 9 positions match TRBD2. This CDR3 has 14 residues. The V gene's germline CDR1 is SGHRS and CDR2 YFSETQ. The V segment lost 7 bases and the J segment 4 bases; nucleotides outside the gene matches: 7. The CDR3 protein is CASASGTSSDTQYF. The CDR3 coding sequence is TGCGCCAGCGCCTCCGGGACTAGCTCAGATACGCAGTATTTT. Looking up the rest from reference TRBV5-1 and TRBJ2-3 gives the full variable domain: KAGVTQTPRYLIKTRGQQVTLSCSPISGHRSVSWYQQTPGQGLQFLFEYFSETQRNKGNFPGRFSGRQFSNSRSEMNVSTLELGDSALYLCASASGTSSDTQYFGPGTRLTVL.

This clone was seen more than once but under ten times. The chain is built from TRBV29-1 and TRBJ1-2; D not resolved. The CDR3 spans 11 residues. Germline-derived CDR1 and CDR2 are SQVTM and ANQGSEA. CDR3 nucleotides: TGCATCAATTTGGTTAACTATGGCTACACCTTC. This sequence encodes CINLVNYGYTF.

The chain carries TRBV25-1 and TRBJ2-1, with 10 positions matching TRBD2. Germline V CDR1 and CDR2: MGHDK, SYGVNS. The CDR3 has 16 amino acids. V gave up 1 base and J gave up 5 bases; unmatched junction bases: 5. In nucleotides, the CDR3 is TGTGCCAGCAGTGAATTAGGGCTAGCGGGGGACAATGAGCAGTTCTTC. Translating it yields CASSELGLAGDNEQFF.

The chain carries TRBV7-2 and TRBJ2-1, with a possible D match to TRBD1 (6 bases). Germline V gene lookup returns CDR1 SGHTA and CDR2 FQGNSA. The V end lost 8 bases, the J end lost 0 bases, and 8 bases lay between the germline ends. The CDR3 spans 13 residues. CDR3 loop: CASGGRSYNEQFF. In DNA form, the CDR3 reads TGTGCCAGCGGGGGCCGCTCCTACAATGAGCAGTTCTTC.

J is TRBJ1-5 and V is TRBV6-1; TRBD1 matches at 8 bases. The CDR3 consists of 15 residues. CDR1 is MNHNS and CDR2 is SASEGT in the germline V gene. The V segment lost 4 bases and the J segment 3 bases; nucleotides outside the gene matches: 5. This CDR3 reads CASSAMDRANQPQHF. CDR3 nucleotides: TGTGCCAGCAGTGCCATGGACAGGGCCAATCAGCCCCAGCATTTT.

The genes are TRBV7-8 and TRBJ2-7; D unclear. V shed 2 bases and J shed 3 bases, with 11 bases lying between them. Per the germline V gene, CDR1 is SGHVS and CDR2 is FQNEAQ. The CDR3 extends over 14 amino acids. CDR3 in DNA: TGTGCCAGCAGCTTAACTTCCGCCGGCTACGAGCAGTACTTC. Its translation is CASSLTSAGYEQYF.

The CDR3 DNA reads as TGTGCCAGCAGCAGAGGCTTCGACAGTAATTCACCCCTCCACTTT. This codes for CASSRGFDSNSPLHF. The rearrangement links TRBV27 to TRBJ1-6, with D perhaps matching TRBD1 (5 bases). The V gene's germline CDR1 is MNHEY and CDR2 SMNVEV (reference sequence). V gave up 6 bases and J gave up 6 bases, with 15 bases separating them. The CDR3 has 15 amino acids.

This clone was observed a handful of times. This chain joins TRBV11-3 and TRBJ1-1; D not certain. Per the germline V gene, CDR1 is SGHNT and CDR2 is YENEEA. CDR3 length: 13 residues. V lost 5 bases and J lost 3, with 10 bases in between. Here the CDR3 reads CASSHRRYTEAFF. Here the CDR3 DNA reads TGTGCCAGCAGCCACAGAAGGTACACTGAAGCTTTCTTT.

V is TRBV28 and J is TRBJ2-1, with D unresolved. The V end lost 5 bases, the J end lost 0 bases, and 14 bases lay between the germline ends. This CDR3 contains 16 residues. The germline V gene encodes CDR1 MDHEN and CDR2 SYDVKM. This CDR3 is CASSQTSFYSYNEQFF. CDR3 in DNA: TGTGCCAGCAGTCAAACCTCATTTTACTCCTACAATGAGCAGTTCTTC.

The V and J genes are TRBV15 and TRBJ2-2; no firm D call. V lost 0 bases, J lost 4 bases, and 9 bases lay in between. CDR1 and CDR2 (germline): LNHNV, YYDKDF (reference sequence). The CDR3 spans 15 residues. DNA for the CDR3: TGTGCCACCAGCAGAGATCTAGGAGCCACCGGGGAGCTGTTTTTT. This gives the protein CATSRDLGATGELFF.

This chain links TRBV19 with TRBJ1-1, with 7 bases aligning to TRBD1. V dropped 5 bases and J dropped 4; count of bases not matched to a gene: 10. This CDR3 is 15 amino acids long. The germline gives CDR1 LNHDA, CDR2 SQIVND (reference sequence). CDR3 nucleotides: TGTGCCAGTAGTGGGCCAAGACAGGGCCTCACTGAAGCTTTCTTT. This codes for CASSGPRQGLTEAFF.

The chain combines TRBV4-3 with TRBJ2-5; D is uncertain. Per the germline V gene, CDR1 is LGHNA and CDR2 is YSLEER. Trimming removed 4 bases from V and 5 bases from J, with 11 bases in between. The CDR3 contains 13 residues. CDR3 coding DNA: TGCGCCAGCAGCCGAAGGATGGTGGAGACCCAGTACTTC. This gives the protein CASSRRMVETQYF.

The genes are TRBV7-9 and TRBJ2-1; perhaps TRBD2 as D (5 bases). In germline, CDR1 is SEHNR, CDR2 FQNEAQ (reference sequence). The CDR3 runs 11 residues. V lost 5 bases and J lost 14, with 13 bases in between. The CDR3 coding sequence is TGTGCCAGCAGCGACGGACTGATCGAGTTCTTC. Translating gives CASSDGLIEFF.

The rearrangement joins TRBV7-3 to TRBJ1-1; D may be TRBD1 (5 bases). Germline V lookup: CDR1 SGHTA, CDR2 FQGTGA. V was clipped by 5 bases and J by 5 bases, with 15 bases between them. The CDR3 is 14 amino acids. CDR3 in amino acids: CASSRAGRGTEAFF. DNA for the CDR3: TGTGCCAGCAGCCGAGCGGGACGGGGAACTGAAGCTTTCTTT.

The V and J genes are TRBV18 and TRBJ2-3, with D unresolved. Germline V gene sequence: CDR1 KGHSH, CDR2 LQKENI. The CDR3 is made up of 14 amino acids. V shed 3 bases and J shed 6 bases, with 13 bases lying between them. The CDR3 sequence: CASSPLGIRDTQYF. CDR3 in DNA: TGTGCCAGCTCACCCTTGGGGATCAGGGATACGCAGTATTTT.

This clone is categorized as medium-sized. This chain uses TRBV19 with TRBJ1-1; no clear D gene. Looked up from germline, CDR1 is LNHDA and CDR2 is SQIVND (reference sequence). V was pared by 6 bases and J by 5 bases, with 13 bases between. The CDR3 has 13 amino acids. The CDR3 nucleotides are TGTGCCAGTAGGACACCTCAGTGGACTGAAGCTTTCTTT. It codes for CASRTPQWTEAFF.

This chain links TRBV9 with TRBJ2-7; 8 bases line up with TRBD2. CDR1 SGDLS and CDR2 YYNGEE come from the germline V gene. The CDR3 totals 15 residues. The V gene end was trimmed by 4 bases and the J gene end by 4 bases; junction bases not matched to a gene: 10. Here the CDR3 DNA reads TGTGCCAGCAGCACCGGGGGGGACATTGGTTACGAGCAGTACTTC. It specifies CASSTGGDIGYEQYF.

J is TRBJ1-1 and V is TRBV13, with 7 bases aligning to TRBD1. V dropped 5 bases and J dropped 8; count of bases not matched to a gene: 14. The CDR3 has 15 residues. CDR1 is PRHDT, CDR2 FYEKMQ, per germline (reference sequence). CDR3 residues: CASSQNPGTASEAFF. For the CDR3, the DNA is TGTGCCAGCAGCCAAAACCCCGGGACAGCCAGCGAAGCTTTCTTT.

This clone was seen more than once but under ten times. V usage is TRBV7-3 and J usage is TRBJ2-2; 8 bases are shared with TRBD2. Germline V CDR1 and CDR2: SGHTA, FQGTGA. The trim removed 5 bases at V and 6 bases at J, leaving 5 bases unmatched. The CDR3 spans 14 residues. CDR3 bases: TGTGCCAGCAGCGCCTCGGGGGGGTCCGGGGAGCTGTTTTTT. Its translation: CASSASGGSGELFF.

The rearrangement links TRBV18 to TRBJ1-6; no firm D call. The CDR3 spans 13 residues. The V gene lost 3 bases and the J gene lost 8 bases, with 8 bases spanning the gap. Germline V gene data show CDR1 as KGHSH and CDR2 as LQKENI. This chain's CDR3 is CASSPERDSPLHF. The CDR3 coding sequence is TGTGCCAGCTCACCCGAGCGGGATTCACCCCTCCACTTT.

The chain joins TRBV6-1 to TRBJ2-5; the D is unclear. The germline V and J ends were trimmed by 6 bases and 8 bases, with 7 bases remaining between them. The length of the CDR3 is 10 residues. The V gene's germline CDR1 is MNHNS and CDR2 SASEGT. The CDR3 here is CASSDPTQYF. The CDR3, as DNA: TGTGCCAGCAGCGACCCAACCCAGTACTTC.

The chain combines TRBV18 with TRBJ2-7; D is unresolved. Germline loops: CDR1 KGHSH, CDR2 LQKENI. Trimming took 4 bases from V and 6 from J, leaving 16 bases between them. CDR3 length: 14 residues. CDR3 coding DNA: TGTGCCAGCTCACTTGACTTTTCCTCGGGCGAGCAGTACTTC. Translated, it gives CASSLDFSSGEQYF.

The chain uses TRBV7-9 and TRBJ2-1, with D uncertain. The CDR3 length is 14 residues. CDR1 is SEHNR and CDR2 is FQNEAQ in the germline V gene (reference sequence). Trimming left V 4 bases short and J 1 base short, with 8 bases between. The DNA for the CDR3 is TGTGCCAGCAGCTCCCCTCCATCCTACAATGAGCAGTTCTTC. Translation: CASSSPPSYNEQFF.

This chain joins TRBV27 and TRBJ2-5; no clear D gene. Looked up from germline, CDR1 is MNHEY and CDR2 is SMNVEV (reference sequence). Deletions cut 6 bases from V and 1 base from J, with 15 bases between. The CDR3 covers 15 residues. The CDR3 here is CASRQYAALQETQYF. The CDR3, as DNA: TGTGCCAGCAGACAATACGCAGCACTCCAAGAGACCCAGTACTTC.

This chain links TRBV2 with TRBJ2-5, with 10 bases lining up with TRBD2. Germline CDR1 is SNHLY and CDR2 is FYNNEI. Trimming removed 4 bases from V and 10 bases from J; junction bases left unmatched: 9. CDR3 size: 14 residues. The CDR3 DNA reads as TGTGCCAGCAGTGGGCCTAGCGGGAGAAAGGGCCAGTACTTC. It yields the protein CASSGPSGRKGQYF. The entire variable domain, with the rest obtained from reference TRBV2 and TRBJ2-5, is as follows: EPEVTQTPSHQVTQMGQEVILRCVPISNHLYFYWYRQILGQKVEFLVSFYNNEISEKSEIFDDQFSVERPDGSNFTLKIRSTKLEDSAMYFCASSGPSGRKGQYFGPGTRLLVL.

This chain joins TRBV4-1 and TRBJ1-4; D is unclear. Trimming stripped 0 bases from V and 2 bases from J, with 10 bases between. Germline V lookup: CDR1 MGHRA, CDR2 YSYEKL. The CDR3 extends over 16 amino acids. In DNA, the CDR3 is TGCGCCAGCAGCCAAGAGGGGAGGACCACTAATGAAAAACTGTTTTTT. As protein: CASSQEGRTTNEKLFF.

V usage is TRBV19 and J usage is TRBJ2-7, with D possibly matching TRBD1 (5 bases). The V gene lost 6 bases and the J gene lost 4 bases, with 19 bases spanning the gap. The germline CDR1 and CDR2 sequences are LNHDA and SQIVND (reference sequence). The CDR3 sequence is 15 residues long. The DNA for the CDR3 is TGTGCCAGTAGCCAAAACACCCTCAGGGTTTACGAGCAGTACTTC. This translates into CASSQNTLRVYEQYF.

The chain couples TRBV5-1 to TRBJ2-7, with D perhaps matching TRBD1 or TRBD2 (6 bases each). Trimming removed 7 bases from V and 6 bases from J, with 14 bases in between. The CDR3 runs to 12 residues. Germline assignment: CDR1 SGHRS and CDR2 YFSETQ. The CDR3 DNA reads TGCGCCAGCGAGGGGGAGGACCTCGAGCAGTACTTC. Translated: CASEGEDLEQYF.

V and J are TRBV19 and TRBJ1-1, with D unclear. V was cut by 7 bases and J by 1 base, with 10 bases left in between. Germline CDR1 reads LNHDA; CDR2 reads SQIVND (reference sequence). This CDR3 region has 13 residues. CDR3 in amino acids: CASIHLANTEAFF. In DNA, the CDR3 is TGTGCCAGTATTCATTTAGCGAACACTGAAGCTTTCTTT.

The gene calls are TRBV9 and TRBJ2-5; 9 bases match TRBD2. The CDR3 is made up of 14 amino acids. The V gene end was trimmed by 4 bases and the J gene end by 5 bases; junction bases not matched to a gene: 6. CDR1 is SGDLS, CDR2 YYNGEE, per germline. The CDR3 DNA is TGTGCCAGCAGCACCCGCGGGGGGGCGGAGACCCAGTACTTC. The encoded protein is CASSTRGGAETQYF.